The source of this T cell receptor (beta chain) is a study of blood T cells in healthy people across ages. Sample-barcoded 5' priming and a J-beta primer mix drove a second PCR of 7 to 11 cycles. TCRdb recomputed calls from the 5' RACE reads with MiXCR, one row per CDR3 protein. The sample carries some 730,000 distinct CDR3 sequences, around a fifth recorded once. The ends were cut back, 7 bases at V and 1 base at J, with 13 bases in the middle. The CDR3 sequence is 14 residues long. CDR1 and CDR2 from the germline V gene are SNHLY and FYNNEI. This TCR derives from a man aged 65 to 79 in good health. Sequenced material: blood. V is TRBV2 and J is TRBJ1-1, with D unclear. CDR3 in amino acids: CASKEREGNTEAFF. CDR3 bases: TGTGCCAGCAAAGAGAGGGAAGGGAACACTGAAGCTTTCTTT.